One and the same sample provided the 5 T cell receptor beta chains below, sequenced in a study of T cell responses to AZD1222 COVID-19 vaccine. TCRdb's table, derived via immunoSEQ multiplex PCR, lists solely in-frame clones and lacks some. The table has approximately 120,000 clones, roughly nine tenths seen once. The source material was peripheral blood, sampled 28 days after the second AZD1222 dose. These receptors were taken from an adult who received the AZD1222 COVID-19 vaccine.

The CDR3 coding sequence is TGTGCCAGCAGCTCCCTCCAGGGGACGCTCTCTGGAAACACCATATATTTT. Residues: CASSSLQGTLSGNTIYF. The V call is TRBV7-8, the J call TRBJ1-3, with a weak D call TRBD1 (6 bases). CDR3 length equals 17 residues. V was trimmed by 4 bases and J by 0 bases, leaving 16 bases between them. Germline loops: CDR1 SGHVS, CDR2 FQNEAQ.

The chain has TRBV2 and TRBJ1-5; no clear D gene. Germline CDR1 reads SNHLY; CDR2 reads FYNNEI. The CDR3 sequence is 17 residues long. Trimming removed 5 bases from V and 0 bases from J, with 17 bases in between. The CDR3 sequence: CASSLQSGRYSNQPQHF. CDR3 nucleotides: TGTGCCAGCAGTCTACAGTCGGGGAGGTATAGCAATCAGCCCCAGCATTTT.

The J gene is TRBJ1-5, the V gene TRBV19; D perhaps matches TRBD1 (6 bases). V shed 1 base and J shed 4 bases, with 8 bases lying between them. This CDR3 has 14 residues. Germline V lookup: CDR1 LNHDA, CDR2 SQIVND (reference sequence). The CDR3 protein is CASSIGRGNQPQHF. CDR3 in DNA: TGTGCCAGTAGTATAGGAAGGGGGAATCAGCCCCAGCATTTT. The full variable domain, with the rest looked up from reference TRBV19 and TRBJ1-5, is DGGITQSPKYLFRKEGQNVTLSCEQNLNHDAMYWYRQDPGQGLRLIYYSQIVNDFQKGDIAEGYSVSREKKESFPLTVTSAQKNPTAFYLCASSIGRGNQPQHFGDGTRLSIL.

The chain links TRBV29-1 to TRBJ1-5, with 10 bases that match TRBD1. V lost 6 bases, J lost 4 bases, and 12 bases stayed unmatched. Germline CDR1 reads SQVTM; CDR2 reads ANQGSEA. This CDR3 is built from 16 residues. The CDR3 sequence: CSVAVMGTGDNQPQHF. The CDR3 coding sequence is TGCAGCGTCGCGGTCATGGGGACAGGGGATAATCAGCCCCAGCATTTT. Full variable domain (missing parts from reference TRBV29-1 and TRBJ1-5): SAVISQKPSRDICQRGTSLTIQCQVDSQVTMMFWYRQQPGQSLTLIATANQGSEATYESGFVIDKFPISRPNLTFSTLTVSNMSPEDSSIYLCSVAVMGTGDNQPQHFGDGTRLSIL.

The J gene is TRBJ1-1, the V gene TRBV12-5, with D unresolved. Looked up from germline, CDR1 is LGHNT and CDR2 is FRNRAP. Trimming took off 3 bases at V and 1 base at J, with 3 bases between the two ends. The CDR3 contains 12 residues. CDR3 region: CASGLENTEAFF. For the CDR3, the DNA is TGTGCTAGTGGTTTAGAGAACACTGAAGCTTTCTTT.